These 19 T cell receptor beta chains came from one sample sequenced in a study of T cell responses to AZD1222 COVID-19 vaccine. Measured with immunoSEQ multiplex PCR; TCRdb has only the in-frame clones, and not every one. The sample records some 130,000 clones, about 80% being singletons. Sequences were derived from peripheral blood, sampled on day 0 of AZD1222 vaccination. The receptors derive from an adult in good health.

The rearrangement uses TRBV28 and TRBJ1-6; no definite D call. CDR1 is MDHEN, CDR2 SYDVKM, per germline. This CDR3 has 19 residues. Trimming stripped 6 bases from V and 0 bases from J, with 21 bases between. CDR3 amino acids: CASRFIAGPGSSYNSPLHF. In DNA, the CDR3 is TGTGCCAGCAGATTTATAGCCGGACCGGGGAGCTCCTATAATTCACCCCTCCACTTT.

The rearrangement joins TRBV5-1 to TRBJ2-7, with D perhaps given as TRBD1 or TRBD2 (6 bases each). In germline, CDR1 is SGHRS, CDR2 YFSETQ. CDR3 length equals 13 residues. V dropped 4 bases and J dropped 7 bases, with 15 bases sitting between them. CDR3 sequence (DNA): TGCGCCAGCAGCCTGGAAAGGGGGGAAGAGCAGTACTTC. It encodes CASSLERGEEQYF.

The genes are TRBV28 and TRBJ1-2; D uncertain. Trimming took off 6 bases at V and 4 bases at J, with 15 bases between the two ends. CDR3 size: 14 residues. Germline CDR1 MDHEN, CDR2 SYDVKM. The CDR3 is CASRSQAAIYGYTF. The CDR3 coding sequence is TGTGCCAGCAGGTCCCAGGCAGCTATCTATGGCTACACCTTC.

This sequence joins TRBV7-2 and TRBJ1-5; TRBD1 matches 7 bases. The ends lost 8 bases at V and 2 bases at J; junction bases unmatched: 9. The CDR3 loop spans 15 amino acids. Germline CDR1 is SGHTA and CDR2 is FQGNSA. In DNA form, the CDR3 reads TGTGCCAGCGGAAGGGACAGTGGAGGCAATCAGCCCCAGCATTTT. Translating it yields CASGRDSGGNQPQHF.

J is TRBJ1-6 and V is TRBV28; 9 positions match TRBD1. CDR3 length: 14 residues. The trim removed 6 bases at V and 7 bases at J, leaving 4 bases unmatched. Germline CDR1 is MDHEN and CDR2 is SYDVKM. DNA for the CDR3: TGTGCCAGCAGGGGAACAGGGGGCAATTCACCCCTCCACTTT. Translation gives CASRGTGGNSPLHF.

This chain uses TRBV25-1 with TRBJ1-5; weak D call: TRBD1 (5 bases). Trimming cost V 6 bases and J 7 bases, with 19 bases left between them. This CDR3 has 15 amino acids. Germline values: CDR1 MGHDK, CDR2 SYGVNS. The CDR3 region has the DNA TGTGCCAGCAGCCACGGATGGGGGGGTGGCCAGCCCCAGCATTTT. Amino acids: CASSHGWGGGQPQHF.

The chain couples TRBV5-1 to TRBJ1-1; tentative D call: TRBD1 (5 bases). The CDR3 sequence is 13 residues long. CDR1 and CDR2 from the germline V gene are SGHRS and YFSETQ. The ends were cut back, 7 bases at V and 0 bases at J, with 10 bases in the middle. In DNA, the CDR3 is TGCGCCAGCTGGGGCAATTTGAACACTGAAGCTTTCTTT. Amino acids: CASWGNLNTEAFF.

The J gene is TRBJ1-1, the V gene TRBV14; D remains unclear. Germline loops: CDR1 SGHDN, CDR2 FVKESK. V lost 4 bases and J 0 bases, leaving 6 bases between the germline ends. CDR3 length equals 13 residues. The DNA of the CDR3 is TGTGCCAGCAGCCTGGATATGAACACTGAAGCTTTCTTT. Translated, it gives CASSLDMNTEAFF.

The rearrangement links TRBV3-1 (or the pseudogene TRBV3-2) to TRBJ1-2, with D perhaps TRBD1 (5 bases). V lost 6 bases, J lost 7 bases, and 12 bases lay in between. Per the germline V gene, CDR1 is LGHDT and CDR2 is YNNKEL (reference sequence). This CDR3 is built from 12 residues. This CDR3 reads CASSGGAGGYTF. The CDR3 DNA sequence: TGTGCCAGCAGTGGAGGGGCAGGTGGCTACACCTTC.

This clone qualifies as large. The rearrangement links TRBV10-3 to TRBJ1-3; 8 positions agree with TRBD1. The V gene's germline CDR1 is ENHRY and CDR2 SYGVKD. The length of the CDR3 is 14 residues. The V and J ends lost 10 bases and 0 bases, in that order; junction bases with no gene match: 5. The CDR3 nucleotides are TGTGCCACGGGACAGGTCTTCTCTGGAAACACCATATATTTT. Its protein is CATGQVFSGNTIYF.

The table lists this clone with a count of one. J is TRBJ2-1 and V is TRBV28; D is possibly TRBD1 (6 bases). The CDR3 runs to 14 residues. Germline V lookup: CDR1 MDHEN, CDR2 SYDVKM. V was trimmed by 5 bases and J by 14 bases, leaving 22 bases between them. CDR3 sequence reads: CASSPSPQGKGEFF. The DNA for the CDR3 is TGTGCCAGCAGTCCCTCCCCCCAGGGGAAGGGGGAGTTCTTC.

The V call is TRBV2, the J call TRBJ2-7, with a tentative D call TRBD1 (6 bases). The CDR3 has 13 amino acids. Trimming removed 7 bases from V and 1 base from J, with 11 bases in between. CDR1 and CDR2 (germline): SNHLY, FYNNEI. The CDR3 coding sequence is TGTGCCAGCATCTCGCAGGGGTCCTACGAGCAGTACTTC. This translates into CASISQGSYEQYF.

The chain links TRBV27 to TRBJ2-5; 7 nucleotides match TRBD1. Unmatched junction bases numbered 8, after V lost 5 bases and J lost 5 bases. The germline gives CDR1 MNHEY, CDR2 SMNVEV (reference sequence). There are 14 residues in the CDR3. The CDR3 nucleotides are TGTGCCAGCAGTCCCATTAGGGGGCTGGAGACCCAGTACTTC. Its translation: CASSPIRGLETQYF.

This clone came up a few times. The CDR3 here is CASSERQTNYGYTF. CDR3 nucleotide sequence: TGTGCCAGCAGTGAACGGCAGACTAACTATGGCTACACCTTC. The chain couples TRBV6-1 to TRBJ1-2; D unclear. The CDR3 totals 14 residues. Trimming stripped 2 bases from V and 0 bases from J, with 7 bases between. Germline loops: CDR1 MNHNS, CDR2 SASEGT.

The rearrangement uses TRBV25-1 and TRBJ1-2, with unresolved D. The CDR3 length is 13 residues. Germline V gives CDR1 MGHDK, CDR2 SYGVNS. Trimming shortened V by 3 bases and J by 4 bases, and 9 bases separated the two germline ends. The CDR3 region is CASSDTTVYGYTF. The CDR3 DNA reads TGTGCCAGCAGTGATACGACCGTCTATGGCTACACCTTC.

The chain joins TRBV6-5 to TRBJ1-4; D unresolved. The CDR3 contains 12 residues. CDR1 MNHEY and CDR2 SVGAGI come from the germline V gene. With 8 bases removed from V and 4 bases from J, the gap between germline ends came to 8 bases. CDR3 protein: CASGIRNEKLFF. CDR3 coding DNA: TGTGCCAGCGGAATTCGTAATGAAAAACTGTTTTTT.

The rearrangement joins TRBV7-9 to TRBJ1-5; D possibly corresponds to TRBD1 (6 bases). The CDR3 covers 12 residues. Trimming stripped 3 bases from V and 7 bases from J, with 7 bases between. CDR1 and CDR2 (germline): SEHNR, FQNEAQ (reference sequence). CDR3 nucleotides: TGTGCCAGCAGCTTTGGACAGCAGCCCCAGCATTTT. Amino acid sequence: CASSFGQQPQHF.

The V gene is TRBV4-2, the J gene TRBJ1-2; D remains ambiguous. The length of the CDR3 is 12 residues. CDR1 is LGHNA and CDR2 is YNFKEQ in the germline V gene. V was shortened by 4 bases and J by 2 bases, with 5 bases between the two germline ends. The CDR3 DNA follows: TGTGCCAGCAGCCCCCAGAACTATGGCTACACCTTC. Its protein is CASSPQNYGYTF.

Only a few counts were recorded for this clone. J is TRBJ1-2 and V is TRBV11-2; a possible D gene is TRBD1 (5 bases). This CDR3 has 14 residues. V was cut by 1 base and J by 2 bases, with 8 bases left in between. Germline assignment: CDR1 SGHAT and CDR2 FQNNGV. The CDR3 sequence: CASSLGGGNYGYTF. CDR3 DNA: TGTGCCAGCAGCTTAGGTGGGGGGAACTATGGCTACACCTTC. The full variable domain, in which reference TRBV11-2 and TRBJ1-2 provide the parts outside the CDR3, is EAGVAQSPRYKIIEKRQSVAFWCNPISGHATLYWYQQILGQGPKLLIQFQNNGVVDDSQLPKDRFSAERLKGVDSTLKIQPAKLEDSAVYLCASSLGGGNYGYTFGSGTRLTVV.